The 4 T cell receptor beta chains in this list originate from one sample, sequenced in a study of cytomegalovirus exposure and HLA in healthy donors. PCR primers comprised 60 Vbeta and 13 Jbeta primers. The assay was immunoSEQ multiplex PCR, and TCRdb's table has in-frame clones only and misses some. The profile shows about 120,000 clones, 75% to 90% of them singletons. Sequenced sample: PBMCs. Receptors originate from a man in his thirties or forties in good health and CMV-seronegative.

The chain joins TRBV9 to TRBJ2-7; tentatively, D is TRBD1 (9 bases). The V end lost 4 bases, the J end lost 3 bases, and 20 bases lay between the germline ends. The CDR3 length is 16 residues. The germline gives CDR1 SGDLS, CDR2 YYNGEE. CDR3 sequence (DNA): TGTGCCAGCAGCCCTCGGGGGGGGGACAGGGTCTACGAGCAGTACTTC. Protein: CASSPRGGDRVYEQYF.

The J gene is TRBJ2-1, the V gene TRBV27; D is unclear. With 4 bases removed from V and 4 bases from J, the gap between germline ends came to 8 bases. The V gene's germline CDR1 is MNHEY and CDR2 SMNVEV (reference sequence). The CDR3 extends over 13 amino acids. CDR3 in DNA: TGTGCCAGCAGTTACCCCGGGTACAATGAGCAGTTCTTC. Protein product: CASSYPGYNEQFF.

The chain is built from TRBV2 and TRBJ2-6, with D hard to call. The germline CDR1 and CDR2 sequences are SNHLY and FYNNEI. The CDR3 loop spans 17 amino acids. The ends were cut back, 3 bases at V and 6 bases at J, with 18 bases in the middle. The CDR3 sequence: CASSDPTSTLAANVLTF. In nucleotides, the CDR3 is TGTGCCAGCAGTGATCCAACCTCGACTCTGGCGGCCAACGTCCTGACTTTC. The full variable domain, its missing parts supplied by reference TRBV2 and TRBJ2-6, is EPEVTQTPSHQVTQMGQEVILRCVPISNHLYFYWYRQILGQKVEFLVSFYNNEISEKSEIFDDQFSVERPDGSNFTLKIRSTKLEDSAMYFCASSDPTSTLAANVLTFGAGSRLTVL.

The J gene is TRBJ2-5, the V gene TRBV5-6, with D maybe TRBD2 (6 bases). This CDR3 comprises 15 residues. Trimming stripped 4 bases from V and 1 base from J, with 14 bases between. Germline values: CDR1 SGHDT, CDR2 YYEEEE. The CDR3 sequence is CASSIAGRIQETQYF. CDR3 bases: TGTGCCAGCAGCATCGCGGGACGGATCCAAGAGACCCAGTACTTC.